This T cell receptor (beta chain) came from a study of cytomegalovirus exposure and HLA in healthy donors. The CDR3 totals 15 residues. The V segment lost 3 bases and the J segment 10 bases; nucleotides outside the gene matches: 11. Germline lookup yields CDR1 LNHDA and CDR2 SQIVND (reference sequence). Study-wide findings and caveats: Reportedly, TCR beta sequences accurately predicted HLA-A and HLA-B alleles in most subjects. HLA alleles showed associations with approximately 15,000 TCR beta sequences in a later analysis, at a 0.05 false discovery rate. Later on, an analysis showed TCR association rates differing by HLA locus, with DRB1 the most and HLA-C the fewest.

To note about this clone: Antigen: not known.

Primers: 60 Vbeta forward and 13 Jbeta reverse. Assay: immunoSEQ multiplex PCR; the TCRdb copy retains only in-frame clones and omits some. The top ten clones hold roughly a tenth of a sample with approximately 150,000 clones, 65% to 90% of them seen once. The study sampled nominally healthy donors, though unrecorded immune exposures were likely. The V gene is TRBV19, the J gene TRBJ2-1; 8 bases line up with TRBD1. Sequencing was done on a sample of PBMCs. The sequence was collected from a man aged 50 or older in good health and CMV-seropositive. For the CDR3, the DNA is TGTGCCAGTAGTATTGGACAGGGTCGGCTCCAGGAGCAGTTCTTC. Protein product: CASSIGQGRLQEQFF.